The next 8 T cell receptor beta chains were all read from a single sample in a study of a mutant IDH1 vaccine in newly diagnosed glioma. Sequenced by immunoSEQ multiplex PCR; TCRdb stores in-frame clones only, minus some. The top ten hold 3.5% to 5.5% of the sample, which has around 53,000 clones, roughly 84% seen once. Stated time point: week 47, end of study. Every single dose of the vaccine, 300 ug of mutant IDH1 20-mer peptide, came with topical imiquimod. No cognate antigen is known for these TCRs. Sequenced material: PBMCs, taken from a glioma patient whose treatment included an IDH1 peptide vaccine. The source is a woman under 40 with glioma. Some clones in this sample may be carry-over from other donors' samples.

The chain is built from TRBV5-1 and TRBJ2-4, with D maybe TRBD2 (6 bases). This CDR3 contains 17 residues. Germline V gene data show CDR1 as SGHRS and CDR2 as YFSETQ. V lost 2 bases to trimming and J lost 0 bases, with 15 bases between them. In DNA, the CDR3 is TGCGCCAGCAGCTTCGAGCGTGGGGGGTTAGCCAAAAACATTCAGTACTTC. It translates to CASSFERGGLAKNIQYF.

The chain uses TRBV9 and TRBJ2-4; 7 bases fit TRBD1. This CDR3 spans 13 amino acids. Germline lookup yields CDR1 SGDLS and CDR2 YYNGEE. V shed 0 bases, J shed 6 bases, and the junction held 0 bases outside the gene matches. DNA for the CDR3: TGTGCCAGCAGCGTAGGGGACAGAAACATTCAGTACTTC. Its translation: CASSVGDRNIQYF.

J is TRBJ2-5 and V is TRBV7-2; D remains ambiguous. Trimming removed 5 bases from V and 5 bases from J, with 6 bases in between. CDR3 length: 11 amino acids. CDR1 and CDR2 (germline): SGHTA, FQGNSA. CDR3 DNA sequence: TGTGCCAGCAGCCGATCGGAGACCCAGTACTTC. The encoded protein is CASSRSETQYF.

This clone was found a few times. The genes are TRBV7-9 and TRBJ1-1; D is unclear. The CDR3 spans 14 residues. Trimming pared 1 base from V and 1 base from J, leaving 7 bases between. The V gene's germline CDR1 is SEHNR and CDR2 FQNEAQ (reference sequence). CDR3 in amino acids: CASSLGGRNTEAFF. For the CDR3, the DNA is TGTGCCAGCAGCTTAGGGGGTCGGAACACTGAAGCTTTCTTT.

The chain employs TRBV27 and TRBJ2-5; D is undetermined. Trimming cost V 8 bases and J 1 base, with 8 bases left between them. The CDR3 is made up of 12 amino acids. The V gene's germline CDR1 is MNHEY and CDR2 SMNVEV (reference sequence). The DNA of the CDR3 is TGTGCCAGCGGCTACAGCCAAGAGACCCAGTACTTC. Its translation: CASGYSQETQYF.

V usage is TRBV19 and J usage is TRBJ2-7; 7 positions match TRBD1. This CDR3 contains 15 residues. Losses at the gene ends were 1 base for V and 6 bases for J; bases not matched to a gene: 9. Germline V lookup: CDR1 LNHDA, CDR2 SQIVND (reference sequence). CDR3 amino acids: CASSIVGGTGSEQYF. The CDR3 DNA reads as TGTGCCAGTAGTATAGTAGGGGGCACAGGGTCCGAGCAGTACTTC.

This clone has only one observation. The V call is TRBV6-6, the J call TRBJ2-2; D might be TRBD1 or TRBD2, each matching 5 bases. V was pared by 0 bases and J by 4 bases, with 9 bases between. The CDR3 covers 15 residues. CDR1 is MNHNY, CDR2 SVGAGI, per germline (reference sequence). CDR3 nucleotide sequence: TGTGCCAGCAGTTACTCGAGGGGAACCACCGGGGAGCTGTTTTTT. It is translated as CASSYSRGTTGELFF.

In regard to this clone: Germline is not matched at one junction end, which may reflect a read error. The chain combines TRBV7-7 with TRBJ2-7; possibly TRBD1 for D (6 bases). CDR1 SSHAT and CDR2 FNYEAQ come from the germline V gene (reference sequence). This CDR3 contains 14 residues. Here the CDR3 DNA reads TGTGCTAGCAGCTTATTCGAGGACAGAGGCGAGCAGTACTTC. Its protein is CASSLFEDRGEQYF.